This record concerns one T cell receptor (beta chain) sequence. Each recovered donor of Cohort 3 presented with two negative PCRs, clearance, or symptom resolution. CDR3 size: 14 residues. Germline CDR1 and CDR2: MNHEY and SVGAGI. V was pared by 6 bases and J by 3 bases, with 14 bases between. The sample is drawn from a study of blood T cell repertoires in COVID-19. Profiling relied on immunoSEQ multiplex PCR, and the TCRdb table lists in-frame clones only, not all of them. The sample yields roughly 300,000 clones, around 85% seen once. The sequencing input was PBMCs or T cells enriched from blood (not recorded which). This receptor was obtained from a woman aged 50 to 60 who had recovered from COVID-19. This sequence joins TRBV6-5 and TRBJ1-1; D uncertain. The CDR3 spells CASSQRQLDTEAFF. CDR3 in DNA: TGTGCCAGCAGCCAACGCCAGTTGGACACTGAAGCTTTCTTT.